This passage covers 22 T cell receptor beta chains from one sample sequenced in a study of cytomegalovirus exposure and HLA in healthy donors. Primers included in the PCR were 60 Vbeta and 13 Jbeta primers. Using immunoSEQ multiplex PCR, the repertoire was profiled, and TCRdb retains in-frame clones only, with some absent. This sample has roughly 99,000 clones, with 82% found just once. The material sequenced was PBMCs. These TCRs come from a man in his thirties or forties in good health and CMV-seropositive.

CDR3: CASSLGQGSKAFF. The CDR3, as DNA: TGTGCCAGCAGCCTAGGACAGGGGTCGAAGGCTTTCTTT. The chain joins TRBV6-5 to TRBJ1-1; 9 nucleotides match TRBD1. Germline V gene data show CDR1 as MNHEY and CDR2 as SVGAGI. With 6 bases clipped from V and 11 bases from J, the junction kept 10 bases outside the gene matches. This CDR3 has 13 amino acids.

This clone was picked up a small number of times. The CDR3: CSGDRVGTGELFF. In nucleotides, the CDR3 is TGCAGCGGGGACAGGGTCGGCACCGGGGAGCTGTTTTTT. The chain uses TRBV29-1 and TRBJ2-2, with 9 nucleotides matching TRBD1. CDR3 size: 13 residues. Germline CDR1 SQVTM, CDR2 ANQGSEA. V lost 7 bases to trimming and J lost 4 bases; unmatched junction nucleotides: 4.

The chain employs TRBV19 and TRBJ1-4; TRBD1 agrees at 8 bases. Trimming took 8 bases from V and 6 from J; bases not matched to a gene: 17. The CDR3 contains 17 residues. Germline CDR1 is LNHDA and CDR2 is SQIVND (reference sequence). CDR3 in DNA: TGTGCCAGTTGCCCCGCGGACAGGGAGGGGCGGCATGAAAAACTGTTTTTT. This translates into CASCPADREGRHEKLFF.

The chain uses TRBV9 and TRBJ2-7, with TRBD2 as a possible D gene (6 bases). Trimming stripped 0 bases from V and 8 bases from J, with 15 bases between. Germline V lookup: CDR1 SGDLS, CDR2 YYNGEE. The CDR3 contains 14 residues. CDR3 amino acids: CASSVGGGSWKQYF. The CDR3 DNA reads TGTGCCAGCAGCGTAGGCGGAGGGTCCTGGAAGCAGTACTTC.

This clone was detected once. CDR3 sequence reads: CASSITGLQSPLHF. In nucleotides, the CDR3 is TGTGCCAGTAGTATAACAGGGTTACAATCACCCCTCCACTTT. V is TRBV19 and J is TRBJ1-6, with D possibly TRBD1 on 6 matching bases. The V end lost 2 bases, the J end lost 10 bases, and 12 bases lay between the germline ends. This CDR3 has 14 amino acids. Germline lookup yields CDR1 LNHDA and CDR2 SQIVND (reference sequence).

J is TRBJ1-1 and V is TRBV15; D may be TRBD1 (5 bases). CDR1 is LNHNV and CDR2 is YYDKDF in the germline V gene (reference sequence). This CDR3 contains 13 residues. Trimming took off 7 bases at V and 5 bases at J, with 14 bases between the two ends. CDR3 residues: CATTPGGRTEAFF. CDR3 DNA sequence: TGTGCCACCACCCCGGGGGGGAGGACTGAAGCTTTCTTT.

This clone was observed a handful of times. A junction boundary mismatches the germline segment, possibly from a read error. The chain carries TRBV7-9 and TRBJ1-5; a possible D gene is TRBD1 (5 bases). Germline CDR1 is SEHNR and CDR2 is FQNEAQ (reference sequence). This CDR3 region has 16 residues. CDR3 in amino acids: CSSSFFGRGGNQPQHF. The CDR3 DNA reads TGTTCCAGCAGCTTTTTCGGGCGGGGGGGCAATCAGCCCCAGCATTTT.

J is TRBJ2-7 and V is TRBV5-1, with 12 positions matching TRBD1. This CDR3 is built from 14 residues. V trimming: 4 bases; J trimming: 6 bases; junction bases outside the gene matches: 5. Per germline, CDR1 SGHRS and CDR2 YFSETQ. The chain's CDR3 is CASSEGQGASEQYF. CDR3 in DNA: TGCGCCAGCAGCGAGGGACAGGGGGCAAGCGAGCAGTACTTC.

This clone was found a few times. The V call is TRBV5-1, the J call TRBJ2-5, with TRBD2 identical over 10 bases. There are 15 residues in the CDR3. V gave up 4 bases and J gave up 4 bases; unmatched junction bases: 7. Germline lookup yields CDR1 SGHRS and CDR2 YFSETQ. The CDR3 loop reads CASSRSGGARETQYF. CDR3 in DNA: TGCGCCAGCAGCAGGAGCGGGGGGGCGAGAGAGACCCAGTACTTC.

V is TRBV30 and J is TRBJ2-2; 9 positions match TRBD1. Germline CDR1 is GTSNPN and CDR2 is SVGIG (reference sequence). The CDR3 extends over 18 amino acids. Trimming took 0 bases from V and 6 from J; bases not matched to a gene: 14. CDR3 amino acids: CAWSVLMPGTGFSGELFF. CDR3 nucleotide sequence: TGTGCCTGGAGTGTATTGATGCCCGGGACAGGGTTCTCCGGGGAGCTGTTTTTT.

V is TRBV11-3 and J is TRBJ1-2; D might be TRBD1 (6 bases). Germline V CDR1 and CDR2: SGHNT, YENEEA. V dropped 7 bases and J dropped 3 bases, with 15 bases sitting between them. The CDR3 loop spans 14 amino acids. CDR3 bases: TGTGCCAGCACTCTCAGGGGACACGACTATGGCTACACCTTC. It translates to CASTLRGHDYGYTF.

This sequence joins TRBV5-1 and TRBJ1-2, with a tentative D call TRBD1 (5 bases). The CDR3 loop spans 13 amino acids. V was cut by 2 bases and J by 7 bases, with 12 bases left in between. Germline lookup yields CDR1 SGHRS and CDR2 YFSETQ. Here the CDR3 DNA reads TGCGCCAGCAGCTTAGGAGGCGGGGGTGGCTACACCTTC. Amino acid sequence: CASSLGGGGGYTF. The full variable domain, completed using reference TRBV5-1 and TRBJ1-2, is KAGVTQTPRYLIKTRGQQVTLSCSPISGHRSVSWYQQTPGQGLQFLFEYFSETQRNKGNFPGRFSGRQFSNSRSEMNVSTLELGDSALYLCASSLGGGGGYTFGSGTRLTVV.

Comments on this clone: One junction end disagrees with the germline gene, perhaps due to a read error. This chain links TRBV7-9 with TRBJ2-3; D gene ambiguous. There are 10 residues in the CDR3. Germline V gene data show CDR1 as SEHNR and CDR2 as FQNEAQ (reference sequence). The DNA for the CDR3 is TGTTCCAGCTTCGGAGATACGCAGTATTTT. It specifies CSSFGDTQYF.

The chain has TRBV2 and TRBJ2-4, with 7 bases matching TRBD1. Germline trimming cut 8 bases from V and 3 bases from J; bases unmatched to any gene: 10. Germline V gene sequence: CDR1 SNHLY, CDR2 FYNNEI. The CDR3 contains 15 residues. The CDR3 protein is CASRDRERGKNIQYF. CDR3 DNA sequence: TGTGCCAGCCGCGACAGGGAAAGGGGCAAAAACATTCAGTACTTC. The full variable domain, its missing parts supplied by reference TRBV2 and TRBJ2-4, is EPEVTQTPSHQVTQMGQEVILRCVPISNHLYFYWYRQILGQKVEFLVSFYNNEISEKSEIFDDQFSVERPDGSNFTLKIRSTKLEDSAMYFCASRDRERGKNIQYFGAGTRLSVL.

The chain employs TRBV9 and TRBJ2-3; 9 bases map to TRBD2. The CDR3 contains 16 residues. V lost 4 bases, J lost 2 bases, and 8 bases stayed unmatched. CDR1 and CDR2 (germline): SGDLS, YYNGEE. The CDR3 coding sequence is TGTGCCAGCAGCCCACGATCTAGCGGGGTCACAGATACGCAGTATTTT. Amino acid sequence: CASSPRSSGVTDTQYF. Based on the CDR3 plus reference TRBV9 and TRBJ2-3, the full variable domain is DSGVTQTPKHLITATGQRVTLRCSPRSGDLSVYWYQQSLDQGLQFLIQYYNGEERAKGNILERFSAQQFPDLHSELNLSSLELGDSALYFCASSPRSSGVTDTQYFGPGTRLTVL.

Here the CDR3 reads CASSLRRGGYEQYF. Here the CDR3 DNA reads TGTGCCAGCAGCTTAAGGCGGGGGGGTTACGAGCAGTACTTC. The chain carries TRBV7-2 and TRBJ2-7; 9 nucleotides agree with TRBD2. V lost 2 bases, J lost 4 bases, and 3 bases stayed unmatched. This CDR3 spans 14 amino acids. CDR1 is SGHTA, CDR2 FQGNSA, per germline.

This clone was observed a few times. The V call is TRBV11-2, the J call TRBJ2-1; D perhaps matches TRBD1 (5 bases). Per the germline V gene, CDR1 is SGHAT and CDR2 is FQNNGV. Trimming left V 3 bases short and J 7 bases short, with 13 bases between. The CDR3 runs 14 residues. CDR3 loop: CASSFATGENEQFF. The DNA for the CDR3 is TGTGCCAGCAGCTTCGCTACAGGTGAAAATGAGCAGTTCTTC.

This sequence joins TRBV4-1 and TRBJ1-2; D is perhaps TRBD1 (6 bases). Germline lookup yields CDR1 MGHRA and CDR2 YSYEKL. V gave up 4 bases and J gave up 5 bases, with 14 bases separating them. This CDR3 is built from 14 residues. The CDR3 sequence: CASSPQTGTYGYTF. The CDR3 coding sequence is TGCGCCAGCAGCCCCCAGACAGGAACGTATGGCTACACCTTC.

The chain carries TRBV9 and TRBJ2-2, with a weak D call TRBD1 (6 bases). V lost 4 bases to trimming and J lost 4 bases, with 29 bases between them. Germline-derived CDR1 and CDR2 are SGDLS and YYNGEE. The CDR3 is 20 residues long. CDR3 sequence: CASSPQKMMRTATITGELFF. The CDR3 DNA reads TGTGCCAGCAGCCCTCAGAAGATGATGAGGACAGCAACTATCACCGGGGAGCTGTTTTTT.

V and J are TRBV30 and TRBJ1-2; 7 bases map to TRBD1. This CDR3 is built from 13 residues. Germline values: CDR1 GTSNPN, CDR2 SVGIG (reference sequence). Losses at the gene ends were 2 bases for V and 3 bases for J; bases not matched to a gene: 3. The CDR3 DNA reads as TGTGCCTGGAGTCTCGGGACAGACTATGGCTACACCTTC. Translating it yields CAWSLGTDYGYTF.

The rearrangement links TRBV5-1 to TRBJ1-2; D is possibly TRBD1 (5 bases). The CDR3 has 13 residues. CDR1 SGHRS and CDR2 YFSETQ come from the germline V gene. The germline V and J ends were trimmed by 4 bases and 3 bases, with 10 bases remaining between them. CDR3 sequence: CASSPTDDYGYTF. The CDR3 nucleotides read TGCGCCAGCAGCCCGACAGACGACTATGGCTACACCTTC.

This chain connects TRBV30 to TRBJ1-4; 8 bases align to TRBD1. The CDR3 loop spans 14 amino acids. Germline values: CDR1 GTSNPN, CDR2 SVGIG (reference sequence). The V gene end was trimmed by 5 bases and the J gene end by 7 bases; junction bases not matched to a gene: 9. In DNA form, the CDR3 reads TGTGCCTGGGGTTCAGGGGGCATGGCTGAAAAACTGTTTTTT. This sequence encodes CAWGSGGMAEKLFF.